This TCR beta chain emerged from a study of cytomegalovirus exposure and HLA in healthy donors. Study outcomes and limitations: Associated with cytomegalovirus, according to the listing, were 150 to 200 TCR beta chains.

PCR primers comprised 60 Vbeta and 13 Jbeta primers. Sequenced by immunoSEQ multiplex PCR; TCRdb stores in-frame clones only, minus some. The data contain roughly 120,000 clones, approximately 78% of them singletons. This clone has a handful of counts. Its antigen remains unidentified. CDR3 size: 15 residues. Germline CDR1 is SGHRS and CDR2 is YFSETQ. Trimming took off 0 bases at V and 5 bases at J, with 12 bases between the two ends. The sequence derives from a woman in her thirties or forties in good health and CMV-seropositive. The J gene is TRBJ1-5, the V gene TRBV5-1; a possible D gene is TRBD1 (6 bases). Specimen: PBMCs. Here the CDR3 reads CASSLAGVGDQPQHF. The CDR3 nucleotides read TGCGCCAGCAGCTTGGCAGGGGTGGGGGATCAGCCCCAGCATTTT.